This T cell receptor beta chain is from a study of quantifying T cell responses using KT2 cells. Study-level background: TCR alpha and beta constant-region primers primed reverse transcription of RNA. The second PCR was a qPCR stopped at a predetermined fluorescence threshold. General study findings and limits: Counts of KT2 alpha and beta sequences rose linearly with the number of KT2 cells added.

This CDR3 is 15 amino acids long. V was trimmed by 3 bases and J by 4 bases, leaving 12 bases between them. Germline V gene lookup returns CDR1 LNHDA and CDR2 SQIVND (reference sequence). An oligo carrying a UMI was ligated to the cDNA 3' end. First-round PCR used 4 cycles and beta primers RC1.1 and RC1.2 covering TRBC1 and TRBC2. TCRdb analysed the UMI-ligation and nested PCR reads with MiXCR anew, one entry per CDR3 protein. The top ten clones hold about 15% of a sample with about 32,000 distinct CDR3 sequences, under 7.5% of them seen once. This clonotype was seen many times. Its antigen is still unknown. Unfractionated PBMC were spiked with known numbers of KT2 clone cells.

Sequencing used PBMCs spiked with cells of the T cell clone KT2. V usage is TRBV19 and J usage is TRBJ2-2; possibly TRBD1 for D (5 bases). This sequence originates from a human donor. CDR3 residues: CASSIRGRSTGELFF. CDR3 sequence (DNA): TGTGCCAGTAGTATTAGGGGCAGGAGCACCGGGGAGCTGTTTTTT.